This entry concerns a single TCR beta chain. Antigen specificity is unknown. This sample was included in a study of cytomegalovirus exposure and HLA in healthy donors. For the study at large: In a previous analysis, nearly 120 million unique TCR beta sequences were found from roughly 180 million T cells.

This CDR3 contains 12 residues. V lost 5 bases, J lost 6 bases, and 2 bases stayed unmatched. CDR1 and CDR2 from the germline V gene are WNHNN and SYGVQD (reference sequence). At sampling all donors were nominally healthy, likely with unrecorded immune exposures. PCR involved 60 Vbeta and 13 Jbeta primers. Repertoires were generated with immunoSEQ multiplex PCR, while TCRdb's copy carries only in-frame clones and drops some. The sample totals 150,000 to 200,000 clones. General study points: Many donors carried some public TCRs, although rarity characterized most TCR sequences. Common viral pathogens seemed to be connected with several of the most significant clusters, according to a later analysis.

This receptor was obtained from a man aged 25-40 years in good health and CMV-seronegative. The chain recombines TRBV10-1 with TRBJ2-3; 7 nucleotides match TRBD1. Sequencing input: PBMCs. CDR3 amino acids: CASSLTGDTQYF. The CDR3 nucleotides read TGCGCCAGCAGTCTGACAGGGGATACGCAGTATTTT.